This TCR beta chain was recorded in a study of T-cell memory formation after mild COVID-19. Study-wide background: Most TCR clusters belonged to a single donor.

Germline lookup yields CDR1 SGHRS and CDR2 YFSETQ. CDR3 length: 15 amino acids. The ends lost 0 bases at V and 6 bases at J; junction bases unmatched: 3. Using its own MiXCR run on the 5' RACE reads, TCRdb lists one record per CDR3 protein. The table shows hundreds of thousands of distinct CDR3 sequences, with around 15% occurring only once. The sample was PBMCs or a T cell subset sorted from them (not recorded which). The genes are TRBV5-1 and TRBJ1-6; TRBD1 agrees at 7 bases. The TCR was taken from a man between 18 and 35 years old who had mild COVID-19 (a few samples of this study predate the infection). Cell type and time point are not known. The CDR3 loop reads CASSLGGQINSPLHF. As DNA, the CDR3 is TGCGCCAGCAGCTTGGGGGGACAGATTAATTCACCCCTCCACTTT.